These 21 T cell receptor beta chains originate from one sample sequenced in a study of graft-versus-host responses after intestinal transplantation. The antigens these receptors bind are not known. The assay was immunoSEQ multiplex PCR, and TCRdb's table has in-frame clones only and misses some. The sample holds tens of thousands of clones, about 93% seen once. Here the sequenced sample was unstimulated CD8+ T cells sorted from spleen or lymph node cells, taken before transplant. These receptors were obtained from a human donor who was the organ donor for an intestinal transplant.

This clone was seen once. The chain couples TRBV28 to TRBJ2-1; D might be TRBD1 or TRBD2, each matching 5 bases. The CDR3 contains 17 residues. V lost 2 bases and J lost 2, with 16 bases in between. The V gene's germline CDR1 is MDHEN and CDR2 SYDVKM. The chain's CDR3 is CASSLGTSVSTYNEQFF. In DNA, the CDR3 is TGTGCCAGCAGTTTAGGGACGAGCGTTAGTACCTACAATGAGCAGTTCTTC. Complete variable domain (other parts from reference TRBV28 and TRBJ2-1): DVKVTQSSRYLVKRTGEKVFLECVQDMDHENMFWYRQDPGLGLRLIYFSYDVKMKEKGDIPEGYSVSREKKERFSLILESASTNQTSMYLCASSLGTSVSTYNEQFFGPGTRLTVL.

The chain uses TRBV27 and TRBJ2-2; possible D gene TRBD1, 5 bases. The CDR3 is 16 residues long. Germline assignment: CDR1 MNHEY and CDR2 SMNVEV (reference sequence). Trimming stripped 6 bases from V and 7 bases from J, with 21 bases between. The CDR3 nucleotides read TGTGCCAGCAGGCCGGATCAGGGAATTGTCGGCGGGGAGCTGTTTTTT. As protein: CASRPDQGIVGGELFF.

V and J are TRBV7-9 and TRBJ1-2; no reliable D call. Deletions cut 5 bases from V and 7 bases from J, with 14 bases between. In germline, CDR1 is SEHNR, CDR2 FQNEAQ (reference sequence). This CDR3 contains 13 residues. CDR3 nucleotide sequence: TGTGCCAGCAGCCTTGGCGTCGTTGGTGGCTACACCTTC. It is translated as CASSLGVVGGYTF.

This sequence joins TRBV29-1 and TRBJ2-3; TRBD2 matches 10 bases. This CDR3 comprises 16 residues. The germline gives CDR1 SQVTM, CDR2 ANQGSEA. V was clipped by 0 bases and J by 1 base; unmatched bases: 4. The CDR3, as DNA: TGCAGCGTTGAAGACCCTAGCGGGAGACGCACAGATACGCAGTATTTT. It yields the protein CSVEDPSGRRTDTQYF.

The chain uses TRBV5-1 and TRBJ1-2; tentative D call: TRBD1 (6 bases). Deletions cut 4 bases from V and 0 bases from J, with 16 bases between. CDR1 is SGHRS and CDR2 is YFSETQ in the germline V gene. This CDR3 comprises 16 residues. The CDR3 loop is CASSPYSGTPNYGYTF. DNA of the CDR3: TGCGCCAGCAGCCCTTACTCCGGGACACCTAACTATGGCTACACCTTC.

This chain joins TRBV4-3 and TRBJ1-2; D is unresolved. Between the trimmed V and J ends, which lost 6 bases and 4 bases, there was a span of 12 bases. CDR1 is LGHNA, CDR2 YSLEER, per germline. CDR3 length equals 13 residues. The CDR3 loop is CASSQPIVYGYTF. As DNA, the CDR3 is TGCGCCAGCAGTCAACCTATAGTCTATGGCTACACCTTC.

This clone was seen a handful of times. The V and J genes are TRBV4-3 and TRBJ2-1; D unclear. The CDR3 runs to 12 residues. The V gene lost 1 base and the J gene lost 7 bases, with 5 bases spanning the gap. CDR1 and CDR2 from the germline V gene are LGHNA and YSLEER. CDR3 amino acids: CASSQVPNEQFF. For the CDR3, the DNA is TGCGCCAGCAGCCAAGTTCCAAATGAGCAGTTCTTC.

The rearrangement uses TRBV28 and TRBJ1-1, with D uncertain. V dropped 2 bases and J dropped 0 bases, with 10 bases sitting between them. Per the germline V gene, CDR1 is MDHEN and CDR2 is SYDVKM. The CDR3 extends over 15 amino acids. The CDR3 nucleotides are TGTGCCAGCAGTTTAGAGGGCCAGATGAACACTGAAGCTTTCTTT. Residues: CASSLEGQMNTEAFF.

V is TRBV4-2 and J is TRBJ2-1; perhaps TRBD1 as D (5 bases). This CDR3 region has 15 residues. V gave up 0 bases and J gave up 0 bases, with 6 bases separating them. The V gene's germline CDR1 is LGHNA and CDR2 YNFKEQ. The CDR3 is CASSQEDNSYNEQFF. In nucleotides, the CDR3 is TGTGCCAGCAGCCAAGAGGACAACTCCTACAATGAGCAGTTCTTC.

The rearrangement uses TRBV27 and TRBJ2-5, with 9 bases fitting TRBD2. With V trimmed by 5 bases and J by 4 bases, 8 bases remained unmatched. Germline-derived CDR1 and CDR2 are MNHEY and SMNVEV (reference sequence). This CDR3 spans 15 amino acids. Written as DNA, the CDR3 is TGTGCCAGCAGTCTGATAGCGGGAGTTCGAGAGACCCAGTACTTC. Translated, it gives CASSLIAGVRETQYF.

As to this clone: Other DNA variants within this sample encode the same CDR3. The chain links TRBV27 to TRBJ2-7; no clear D. Deletions cut 3 bases from V and 0 bases from J, with 6 bases between. Germline V gives CDR1 MNHEY, CDR2 SMNVEV (reference sequence). The CDR3 is made up of 13 amino acids. The CDR3 bases are TGTGCCAGCAGTTTGGGAACCTCCTACGAGCAGTACTTC. Its translation is CASSLGTSYEQYF.

Of note for this clone: Other nucleotide sequences from this sample produce the same CDR3. The chain recombines TRBV6-1 with TRBJ1-3; a weak D match, TRBD1 (5 bases). Between the trimmed V and J ends, which lost 3 bases and 1 base, there was a span of 7 bases. CDR3 length: 14 amino acids. Germline V CDR1 and CDR2: MNHNS, SASEGT. CDR3 region: CASSDGGSGNTIYF. CDR3 sequence (DNA): TGTGCCAGCAGTGACGGGGGTTCTGGAAACACCATATATTTT.

The chain combines TRBV13 with TRBJ2-3; either TRBD1 or TRBD2 may fit D (5 bases each). This CDR3 has 16 amino acids. Deletions cut 5 bases from V and 0 bases from J, with 15 bases between. Germline V CDR1 and CDR2: PRHDT, FYEKMQ (reference sequence). The CDR3 sequence: CASSPTQGPSTDTQYF. CDR3 bases: TGTGCCAGCAGCCCTACTCAGGGACCTAGCACAGATACGCAGTATTTT. Combining the CDR3 with reference TRBV13 and TRBJ2-3 gives the whole variable domain AAGVIQSPRHLIKEKRETATLKCYPIPRHDTVYWYQQGPGQDPQFLISFYEKMQSDKGSIPDRFSAQQFSDYHSELNMSSLELGDSALYFCASSPTQGPSTDTQYFGPGTRLTVL.

The chain's CDR3 is CASSMTSGLYNEQFF. Written as DNA, the CDR3 is TGTGCCAGTAGTATGACCAGCGGGCTATACAATGAGCAGTTCTTC. This chain uses TRBV19 with TRBJ2-1; D is perhaps TRBD2 (6 bases). The CDR3 runs 15 residues. The V end was cut by 3 bases, the J end by 4 bases, with 13 bases between. Germline CDR1 is LNHDA and CDR2 is SQIVND (reference sequence). Based on the CDR3 plus reference TRBV19 and TRBJ2-1, the full variable domain is DGGITQSPKYLFRKEGQNVTLSCEQNLNHDAMYWYRQDPGQGLRLIYYSQIVNDFQKGDIAEGYSVSREKKESFPLTVTSAQKNPTAFYLCASSMTSGLYNEQFFGPGTRLTVL.

This clone was counted a few times. The CDR3 sequence: CASSKGGRRLRAFF. For the CDR3, the DNA is TGTGCCAGCAGCAAGGGAGGTCGAAGGTTGAGGGCTTTCTTT. This rearrangement joins TRBV21-1 to TRBJ1-1. TRBV21-1 is noted as a pseudogene. This CDR3 is 14 amino acids long.

The chain is built from TRBV4-1 and TRBJ1-2; 7 bases agree with TRBD1. V gave up 4 bases and J gave up 11 bases; unmatched junction bases: 16. The CDR3 contains 15 residues. Germline V gene sequence: CDR1 MGHRA, CDR2 YSYEKL. In DNA, the CDR3 is TGCGCCAGCAGCCCGACCCCCGGACAGGACGGTGGGTACACCTTC. Protein product: CASSPTPGQDGGYTF.

The rearrangement joins TRBV7-9 to TRBJ2-5; the D gene could be TRBD1 or TRBD2 (6 bases each). Germline V lookup: CDR1 SEHNR, CDR2 FQNEAQ (reference sequence). The V end was cut by 5 bases, the J end by 1 base, with 8 bases between. This CDR3 comprises 13 residues. CDR3 bases: TGTGCCAGCAGCGGAGGGGGCCAAGAGACCCAGTACTTC. Residues: CASSGGGQETQYF.

This clone was observed once. This chain uses TRBV28 with TRBJ2-7; D might be TRBD1 or TRBD2, each matching 6 bases. This CDR3 spans 12 amino acids. CDR1 is MDHEN and CDR2 is SYDVKM in the germline V gene. Trimming left V 3 bases short and J 7 bases short, with 10 bases between. The CDR3 DNA reads TGTGCCAGCAGTTTGGGGGCGGGGGAGCAGTACTTC. This sequence encodes CASSLGAGEQYF. The full variable domain, rest sourced from reference TRBV28 and TRBJ2-7, is DVKVTQSSRYLVKRTGEKVFLECVQDMDHENMFWYRQDPGLGLRLIYFSYDVKMKEKGDIPEGYSVSREKKERFSLILESASTNQTSMYLCASSLGAGEQYFGPGTRLTVT.

The V call is TRBV28, the J call TRBJ2-3, with 12 nucleotides matching TRBD2. Trimming at V came to 6 bases and at J to 5 bases, leaving 12 bases not matched to a gene. The germline CDR1 and CDR2 sequences are MDHEN and SYDVKM. CDR3 length: 17 residues. CDR3 nucleotide sequence: TGTGCCAGCAGCCTAATCCTAGCGGGAGGGCCTGAAGATACGCAGTATTTT. The encoded protein is CASSLILAGGPEDTQYF.

The chain links TRBV6-5 to TRBJ2-7; 7 nucleotides align to TRBD2. After removal of 2 bases from V and 0 bases from J, the junction contained 1 base not matched to a gene. CDR1 is MNHEY, CDR2 SVGAGI, per germline. The CDR3 totals 14 residues. In nucleotides, the CDR3 is TGTGCCAGCAGTTACGGGACTACCTCCTACGAGCAGTACTTC. This codes for CASSYGTTSYEQYF.

The chain is built from TRBV27 and TRBJ2-5; D might be TRBD1 or TRBD2, each matching 5 bases. CDR3 length equals 16 residues. Per germline, CDR1 MNHEY and CDR2 SMNVEV (reference sequence). Trimming left V 4 bases short and J 7 bases short, with 22 bases between. The CDR3 DNA reads TGTGCCAGCAGTTCGAGGGGTAGATCGTGGATCGGGACCCAGTACTTC. This encodes CASSSRGRSWIGTQYF.